This T cell receptor (beta chain) was sequenced during a study of T-cell reconstitution after alpha-beta-depleted transplantation in children. In this sample, this clonotype turned up many times. The TCRbeta library was prepared with unique molecular identifiers. TCRdb re-analysed the PCR reads in MiXCR, keeping a single row per CDR3 protein. The sample has some 590,000 distinct CDR3 sequences; under 12% are singletons. Germline V gene lookup returns CDR1 SEHNR and CDR2 FQNEAQ (reference sequence). The V gene lost 0 bases and the J gene lost 2 bases, with 10 bases spanning the gap. CDR3 length: 15 residues.

The sequencing here drew on PBMCs from the stem cell graft donor, taken from the stem cell graft. This chain connects TRBV7-9 to TRBJ2-5; possibly TRBD1 for D (6 bases). The TCR comes from a human donor who donated a stem cell graft to a child with acute myeloid leukemia. As DNA, the CDR3 is TGTGCCAGCAGCTTAGCCGGACAGCCACAAGAGACCCAGTACTTC. As protein: CASSLAGQPQETQYF.